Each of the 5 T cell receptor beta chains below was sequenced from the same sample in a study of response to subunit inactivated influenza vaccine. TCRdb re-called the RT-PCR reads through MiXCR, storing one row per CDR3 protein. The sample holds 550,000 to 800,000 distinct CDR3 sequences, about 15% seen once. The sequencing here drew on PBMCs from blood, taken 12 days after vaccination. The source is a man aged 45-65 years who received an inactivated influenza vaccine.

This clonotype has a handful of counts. The CDR3: CSARGAGSEPQHF. The CDR3 bases are TGCAGTGCTAGAGGTGCAGGGAGCGAGCCCCAGCATTTT. V gene TRBV20-1 combines with J gene TRBJ1-5, with TRBD1 as a possible D gene (5 bases). Germline V gives CDR1 DFQATT, CDR2 SNEGSKA (reference sequence). This CDR3 has 13 residues. V was clipped by 1 base and J by 8 bases, with 12 bases between them.

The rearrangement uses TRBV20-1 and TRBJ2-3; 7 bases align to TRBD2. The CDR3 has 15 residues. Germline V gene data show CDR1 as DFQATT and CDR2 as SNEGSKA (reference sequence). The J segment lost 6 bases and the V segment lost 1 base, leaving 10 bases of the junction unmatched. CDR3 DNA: TGCAGTGCTAGAGGGGGAGCTAGCGGATGGGATACGCAGTATTTT. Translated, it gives CSARGGASGWDTQYF.

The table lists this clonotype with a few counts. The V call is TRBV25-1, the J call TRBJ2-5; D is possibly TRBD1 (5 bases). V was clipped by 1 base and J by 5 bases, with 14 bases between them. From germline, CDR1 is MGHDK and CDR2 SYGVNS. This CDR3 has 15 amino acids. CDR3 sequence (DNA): TGTGCCAGCAGTGAATGGGCTCCCAGGGATGAGACCCAGTACTTC. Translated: CASSEWAPRDETQYF.

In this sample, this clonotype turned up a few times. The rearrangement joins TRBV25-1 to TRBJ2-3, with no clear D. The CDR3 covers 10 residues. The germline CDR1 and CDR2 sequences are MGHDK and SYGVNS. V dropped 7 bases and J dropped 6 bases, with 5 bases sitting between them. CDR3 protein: CASKEDTQYF. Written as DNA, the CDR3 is TGTGCCAGCAAGGAGGATACGCAGTATTTT.

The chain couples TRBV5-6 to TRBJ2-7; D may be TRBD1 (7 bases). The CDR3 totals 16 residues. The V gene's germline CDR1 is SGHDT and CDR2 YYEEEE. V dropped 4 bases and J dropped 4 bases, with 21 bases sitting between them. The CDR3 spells CASSPPTGLAGYEQYF. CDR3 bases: TGTGCCAGCAGCCCCCCGACAGGGCTGGCGGGGTACGAGCAGTACTTC.